The rows below give T cell receptor beta chains drawn from one sample of a study of CD8+ T cells in alopecia areata. Measured with immunoSEQ multiplex PCR; TCRdb has only the in-frame clones, and not every one. The sample consists of fewer than 110,000 clones, more than 75% of them appearing once. This specimen consisted of CD8+ T cells sorted from blood, obtained at approximately week 31, from a patient treated with tofacitinib. Receptors originate from a human donor with alopecia areata. The CDR3 runs from the conserved cysteine through the conserved F or W. A D gene is named only where the DNA matches it firmly. Rows give clone size only sometimes, using once, few, many, or a class for an expanded clone.

abundance | j_gene | d_gene | v_gene | CDR3aa | CDR3nt
few | TRBJ2-7 | TRBD1 | TRBV6-5 | CASTQPRDSSYEQYF | TGTGCCAGCACCCAACCCCGGGACAGTTCCTACGAGCAGTACTTC
. | TRBJ1-1 | TRBD1 | TRBV7-2 | CASRLGTVFEAFF | TGTGCCAGCAGATTAGGGACAGTCTTTGAAGCTTTCTTT
. | TRBJ1-2 | TRBD1 | TRBV27 | CASSLSGTGFVGYTF | TGTGCCAGCAGTTTATCCGGGACAGGGTTTGTGGGCTACACCTTC
. | TRBJ1-1 | TRBD1 | TRBV30 | CAWASGTEAFF | TGTGCCTGGGCGTCCGGGACAGAGGCTTTCTTT
. | TRBJ2-2 | . | TRBV5-1 | CASSFGGTGELFF | TGCGCCAGCAGCTTTGGTGGCACCGGGGAGCTGTTTTTT
. | TRBJ1-2 | . | TRBV27 | CASSPTLADNYGYTF | TGTGCCAGCAGTCCCACCCTGGCGGATAACTATGGCTACACCTTC
. | TRBJ1-2 | TRBD1 | TRBV4-1 | CASSQVDRGGYGYTF | TGCGCCAGCAGCCAAGTCGACAGGGGAGGGTATGGCTACACCTTC
. | TRBJ2-2 | . | TRBV29-1 | CSVERGAGELFF | TGCAGCGTTGAAAGGGGGGCCGGGGAGCTGTTTTTT
. | TRBJ2-2 | TRBD2 | TRBV14 | CASSQVASGYTGELFF | TGTGCCAGCAGCCAAGTGGCTAGCGGGTACACCGGGGAGCTGTTTTTT
few | TRBJ2-3 | . | TRBV7-3 | CASSRDGTDTQYF | TGTGCCAGCAGCCGCGACGGAACAGATACGCAGTATTTT
. | TRBJ2-1 | TRBD2 | TRBV5-6 | CASSGTRSPYNEQFF | TGTGCCAGCAGCGGGACTAGGAGCCCCTACAATGAGCAGTTCTTC
. | TRBJ2-1 | TRBD1 | TRBV7-9 | CASSWDREYNEQFF | TGTGCCAGCAGCTGGGACAGGGAATACAATGAGCAGTTCTTC
. | TRBJ2-3 | TRBD2 | TRBV7-3 | CASSAPGTSQYF | TGTGCCAGCAGCGCACCCGGGACTAGCCAGTATTTT
. | TRBJ2-7 | TRBD1 | TRBV7-8 | CASSQDRGSYEQYF | TGTGCCAGCAGCCAAGACAGGGGCTCCTACGAGCAGTACTTC
. | TRBJ2-7 | . | TRBV7-9 | CASSHTGFYEQYF | TGTGCCAGCAGCCATACAGGATTCTACGAGCAGTACTTC
. | TRBJ2-1 | . | TRBV5-1 | CASSLAGTNNEQFF | TGCGCCAGCAGCTTGGCCGGGACGAACAATGAGCAGTTCTTC
few | TRBJ1-5 | TRBD1 | TRBV7-2 | CASSSMTGGNQPQHF | TGTGCCAGCAGCTCTATGACAGGGGGCAATCAGCCCCAGCATTTT